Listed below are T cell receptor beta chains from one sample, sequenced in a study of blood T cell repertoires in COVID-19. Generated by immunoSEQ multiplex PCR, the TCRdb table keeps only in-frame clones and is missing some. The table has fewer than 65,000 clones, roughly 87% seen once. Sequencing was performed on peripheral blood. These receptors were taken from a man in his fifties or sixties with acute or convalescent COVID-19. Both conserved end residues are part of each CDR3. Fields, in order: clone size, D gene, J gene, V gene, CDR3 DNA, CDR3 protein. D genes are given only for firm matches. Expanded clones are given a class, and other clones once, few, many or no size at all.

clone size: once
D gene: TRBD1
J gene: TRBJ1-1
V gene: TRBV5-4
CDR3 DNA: TGTGCCAGCAGCTTCGACAGGGCCACTGAAGCTTTCTTT
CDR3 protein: CASSFDRATEAFF

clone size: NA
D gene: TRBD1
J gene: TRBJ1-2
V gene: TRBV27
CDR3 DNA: TGTGCCAGCAGTTTAAGGGGGGACAGTACACGCAACTATGGCTACACCTTC
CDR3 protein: CASSLRGDSTRNYGYTF

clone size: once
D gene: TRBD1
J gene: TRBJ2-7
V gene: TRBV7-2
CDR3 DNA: TGTGCCAGCAGCTTAGCGGGACAGGGTATCTACGAGCAGTACTTC
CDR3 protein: CASSLAGQGIYEQYF

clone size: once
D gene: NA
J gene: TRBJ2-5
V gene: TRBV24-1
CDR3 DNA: TGTGCCACCAGTGATTTGGACCCAGGACAAGAGACCCAGTACTTC
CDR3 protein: CATSDLDPGQETQYF

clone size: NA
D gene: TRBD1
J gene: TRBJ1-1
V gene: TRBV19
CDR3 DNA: TGTGCCAGTAGTACAATGGACAGGGGGGTTAACACTGAAGCTTTCTTT
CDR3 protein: CASSTMDRGVNTEAFF

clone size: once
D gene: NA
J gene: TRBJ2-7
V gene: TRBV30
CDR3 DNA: TGTGCCTGGACAGGGGTCGGGCCAAGCTACGAGCAGTACTTC
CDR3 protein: CAWTGVGPSYEQYF

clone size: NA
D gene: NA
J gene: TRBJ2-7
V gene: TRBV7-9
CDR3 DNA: TGTGCCAGCAGCATTACAGGCGACTCCTACGAGCAGTACTTC
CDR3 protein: CASSITGDSYEQYF

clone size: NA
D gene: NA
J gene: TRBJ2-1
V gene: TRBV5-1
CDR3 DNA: TGCGCCAGCAGCTTGGACGCTAGTGGCCCGGGGAATGAGCAGTTCTTC
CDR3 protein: CASSLDASGPGNEQFF

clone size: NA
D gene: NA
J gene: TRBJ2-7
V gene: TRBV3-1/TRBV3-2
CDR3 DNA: TGTGCCAGCAGCCAAGTTACAGGGTCCGAGCAGTACTTC
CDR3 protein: CASSQVTGSEQYF

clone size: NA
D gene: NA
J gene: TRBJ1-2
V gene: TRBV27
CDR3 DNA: TGTGCCAGCAGTGAGACAGGAGGAGGAGGCTACACCTTC
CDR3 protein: CASSETGGGGYTF

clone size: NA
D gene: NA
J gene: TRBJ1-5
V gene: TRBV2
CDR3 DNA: TGTGCCAGCAGTGTTGAGAGGGATCAGCCCCAGCATTTT
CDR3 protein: CASSVERDQPQHF

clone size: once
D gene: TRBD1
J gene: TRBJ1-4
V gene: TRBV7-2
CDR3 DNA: TGTGCCAGCAGCTCAGACAGGGGGCTAGGTGAAAAACTGTTTTTT
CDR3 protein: CASSSDRGLGEKLFF

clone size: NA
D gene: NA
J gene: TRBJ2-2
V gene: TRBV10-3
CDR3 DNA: TGTGCCACCCGGACACCTTCGAACACCGGGGAGCTGTTTTTT
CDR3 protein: CATRTPSNTGELFF

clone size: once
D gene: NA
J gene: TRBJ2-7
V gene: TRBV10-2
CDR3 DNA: TGCGCCAGCAGTGTCGGGGGCTCCTACGAGCAGTACTTC
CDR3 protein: CASSVGGSYEQYF

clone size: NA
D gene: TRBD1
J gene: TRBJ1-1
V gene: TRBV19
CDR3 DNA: TGTGCCAGTAGTAGCCGAACCGGGACAGGCAATATGAACACTGAAGCTTTCTTT
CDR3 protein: CASSSRTGTGNMNTEAFF

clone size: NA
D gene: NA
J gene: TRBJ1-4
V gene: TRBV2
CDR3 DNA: TGTGCCAGCAGTGAGGTCCCAGGGTCAACTAATGAAAAACTGTTTTTT
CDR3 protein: CASSEVPGSTNEKLFF

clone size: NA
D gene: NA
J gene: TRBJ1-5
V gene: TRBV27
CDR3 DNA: TGTGCCAGCAGAGGGGCCTTGGGGCAGCCCCAGCATTTT
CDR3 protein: CASRGALGQPQHF

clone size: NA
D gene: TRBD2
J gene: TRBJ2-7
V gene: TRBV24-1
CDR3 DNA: TGTGCCACCAGTGCCCCAGAACTAGCGGGGGGCTACGAGCAGTACTTC
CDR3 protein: CATSAPELAGGYEQYF

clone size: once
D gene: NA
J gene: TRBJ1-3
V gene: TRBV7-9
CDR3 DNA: TGTGCCAGCAGCTTGGGACAATCTGGAAACACCATATATTTT
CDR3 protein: CASSLGQSGNTIYF

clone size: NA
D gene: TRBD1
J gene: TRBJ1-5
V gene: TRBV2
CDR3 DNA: TGTGCCAGCAGCTTCGGGACAGATAGCAATCAGCCCCAGCATTTT
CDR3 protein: CASSFGTDSNQPQHF

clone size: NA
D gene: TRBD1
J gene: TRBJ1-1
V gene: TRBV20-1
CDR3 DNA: TGCAGTGCTAGTCAATTGGGACAGAGGAACACTGAAGCTTTCTTT
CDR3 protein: CSASQLGQRNTEAFF

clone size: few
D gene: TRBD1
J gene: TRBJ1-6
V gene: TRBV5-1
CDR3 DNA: TGCGCCTCCTCAAAAACAGGGGAGAATTCACCCCTCCACTTT
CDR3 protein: CASSKTGENSPLHF

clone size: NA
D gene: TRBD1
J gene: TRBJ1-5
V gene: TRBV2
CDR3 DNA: TGTGCCAGCAGCGTATCAGGGGGCCAGCCCCAGCATTTT
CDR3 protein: CASSVSGGQPQHF

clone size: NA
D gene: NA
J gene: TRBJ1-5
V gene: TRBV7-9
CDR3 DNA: TGTGCCAGCAGCTTAGGCCAGGGGCAGCCCCAGCATTTT
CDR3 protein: CASSLGQGQPQHF

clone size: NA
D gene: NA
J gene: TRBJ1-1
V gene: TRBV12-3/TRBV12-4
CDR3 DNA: TGTGCCAGCAGTCAACGGAGTTTTGAAGCTTTCTTT
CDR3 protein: CASSQRSFEAFF

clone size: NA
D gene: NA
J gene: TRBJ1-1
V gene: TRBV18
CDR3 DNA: TGTGCCAGCTCACCCAATATCGGTGGGAACACTGAAGCTTTCTTT
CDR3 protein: CASSPNIGGNTEAFF

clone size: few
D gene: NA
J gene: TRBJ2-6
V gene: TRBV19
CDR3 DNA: TGTGCCAGTAGTAGACAAGTCTCTGGGGCCAACGTCCTGACTTTC
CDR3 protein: CASSRQVSGANVLTF

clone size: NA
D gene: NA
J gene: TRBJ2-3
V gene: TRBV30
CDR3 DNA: TGTGCCTGGGGTCCGGGACAAACTAGCACAGATACGCAGTATTTT
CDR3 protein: CAWGPGQTSTDTQYF

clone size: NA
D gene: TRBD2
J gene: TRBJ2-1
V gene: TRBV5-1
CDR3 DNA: TGCGCCAGCAGCCCGCGGACTAGCGGGGCCTTAGAGCAGTTCTTC
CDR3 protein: CASSPRTSGALEQFF

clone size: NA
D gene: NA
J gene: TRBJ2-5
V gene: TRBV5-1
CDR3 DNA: TGCGCCAGCAGCTGGGCAGGGAAGGGCCAAGAGACCCAGTACTTC
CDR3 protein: CASSWAGKGQETQYF

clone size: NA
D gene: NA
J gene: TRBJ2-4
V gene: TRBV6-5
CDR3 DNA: TGTGCCAGCAGACCGCTGGGAGGAAACATTCAGTACTTC
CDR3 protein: CASRPLGGNIQYF

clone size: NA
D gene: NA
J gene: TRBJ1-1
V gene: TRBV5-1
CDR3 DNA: TGCGCCAGCAGCTTAGAGGGAAGGCGAGAGGCTTTCTTT
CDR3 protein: CASSLEGRREAFF

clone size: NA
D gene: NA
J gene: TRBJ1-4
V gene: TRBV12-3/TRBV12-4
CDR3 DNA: TGTGCCAGCACCGGACAGCTTGGTGAAAAACTGTTTTTT
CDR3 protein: CASTGQLGEKLFF

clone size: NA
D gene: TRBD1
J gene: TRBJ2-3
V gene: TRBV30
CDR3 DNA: TGTGCCTGGAGTGTAGGAGACAGGGTAACAGATACGCAGTATTTT
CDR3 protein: CAWSVGDRVTDTQYF

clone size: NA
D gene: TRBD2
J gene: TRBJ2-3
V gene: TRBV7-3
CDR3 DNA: TGTGCCAGCAGCCCCCCACGGGGGGTTTTGGTCAGCGCGCAGTATTTT
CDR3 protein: CASSPPRGVLVSAQYF

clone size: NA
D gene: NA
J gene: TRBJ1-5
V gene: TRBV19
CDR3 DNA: TGTGCCAGTAAAACAGCCGAAAATCAGCCCCAGCATTTT
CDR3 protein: CASKTAENQPQHF

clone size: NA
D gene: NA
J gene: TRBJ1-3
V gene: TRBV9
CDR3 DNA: TGTGCCAGCAGCGTAGATCAGGGGCGCGTAAACACCATATATTTT
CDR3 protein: CASSVDQGRVNTIYF

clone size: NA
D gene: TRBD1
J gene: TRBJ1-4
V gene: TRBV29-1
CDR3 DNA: TGCAGCGTTGGGAATCGGACAGGGGGGAATGAAAAACTGTTTTTT
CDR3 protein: CSVGNRTGGNEKLFF

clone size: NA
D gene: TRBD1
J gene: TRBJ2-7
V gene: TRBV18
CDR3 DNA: TGTGCCAGCTCACGCAAGGACAGGGACGAGCAGTACTTC
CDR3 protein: CASSRKDRDEQYF

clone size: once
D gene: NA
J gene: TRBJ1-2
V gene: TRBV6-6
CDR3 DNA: TGTGCCAGCAGTCAAAACAGGGATAATGGCTACACCTTC
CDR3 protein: CASSQNRDNGYTF

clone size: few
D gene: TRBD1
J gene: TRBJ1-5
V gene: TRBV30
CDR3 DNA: TGTGCCTGGAGTGGACAGGGGAATCAGCCCCAGCATTTT
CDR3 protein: CAWSGQGNQPQHF

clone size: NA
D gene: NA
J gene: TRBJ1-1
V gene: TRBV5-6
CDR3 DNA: TGTGCCAGCAGCTTGGTCCCAGGGACTGAAGCTTTCTTT
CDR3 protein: CASSLVPGTEAFF

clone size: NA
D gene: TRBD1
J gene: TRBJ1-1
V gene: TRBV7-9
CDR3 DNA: TGTGCCAGCAGCTTTGACAGGGGCACTGAAGCTTTCTTT
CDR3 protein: CASSFDRGTEAFF

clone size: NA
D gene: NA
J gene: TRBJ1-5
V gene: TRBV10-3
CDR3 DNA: TGTGCCATCAGTGGACAGCTGAATCAGCCCCAGCATTTT
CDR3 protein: CAISGQLNQPQHF

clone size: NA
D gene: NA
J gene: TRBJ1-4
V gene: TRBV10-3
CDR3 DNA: TGTGCCATCAGCGAAGCAAGGGAGGAGGCTGAAAAACTGTTTTTT
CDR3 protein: CAISEAREEAEKLFF